These 6 T cell receptor beta chains originate from one sample sequenced in a study of monozygotic twins with inflammatory bowel disease. TCRdb re-called the 5' RACE reads and shows each CDR3 protein once, DNA omitted. The sample includes 30 or so distinct CDR3 sequences. The sequenced sample was blood. All receptors come from a human donor with ulcerative colitis or Crohn's disease, or a healthy co-twin of an affected twin (not recorded which). This table probably holds off-target reads from a library built for another chain.

This clonotype ranks as hyperexpanded (1% or more) in terms of frequency. The chain links TRBV29-1 to TRBJ2-7; absent DNA, TCRdb's TRBD2 call cannot be checked. Germline V CDR1 and CDR2: SQVTM, ANQGSEA. The CDR3 spans 14 residues. This CDR3 reads CSVELAGRPNEQYF.

According to its frequency, this clonotype is hyperexpanded (1% or more). The chain couples TRBV18 to TRBJ1-6. This CDR3 has 14 amino acids. Germline CDR1 and CDR2: KGHSH and LQKENI. The CDR3 loop reads CASSPGSQDSPLHF.

Considering frequency, this clonotype is hyperexpanded. The chain couples TRBV5-1 to TRBJ1-1. Germline-derived CDR1 and CDR2 are SGHRS and YFSETQ. The CDR3 is made up of 14 amino acids. The CDR3 loop reads CASSLGWGNTEAFF.

This clonotype is hyperexpanded (1% or more) by frequency. The chain recombines TRBV6-2 or TRBV6-3 with TRBJ2-7; the TRBD2 assignment by TCRdb is unverifiable without DNA. Germline CDR1 and CDR2: MNHEY and SVGEGT. There are 14 residues in the CDR3. The CDR3 is CASNPAGGPYEQYF.

According to its frequency, this clonotype is hyperexpanded. This CDR3 reads CASSLVGQGFDTQYF. This chain links TRBV7-2 with TRBJ2-3; absent DNA, TCRdb's TRBD1 call cannot be checked. This CDR3 is built from 15 residues. Germline CDR1 and CDR2: SGHTA and FQGNSA.

Frequency places this clonotype as hyperexpanded. The chain is built from TRBV5-1 and TRBJ1-1; without DNA, the TCRdb call of TRBD1 cannot be checked. The germline V gene has CDR1 SGHRS and CDR2 YFSETQ. The CDR3 covers 15 residues. CDR3 in amino acids: CASSKGTEGSTEAFF.